This T cell receptor beta chain is drawn from a study of blood T cell repertoires in COVID-19. Per germline, CDR1 SEHNR and CDR2 FQNEAQ (reference sequence). Trimming cost V 5 bases and J 6 bases, with 13 bases left between them. The CDR3 runs 13 residues. Here immunoSEQ multiplex PCR was the method, and the copy in TCRdb shows in-frame clones only, minus some. The profile shows 350,000 to 450,000 clones, around 83% of them singletons. This rearrangement joins TRBV7-9 to TRBJ1-2; TRBD1 might be the D (5 bases). The sequence was obtained from a woman in her 50s who had recovered from COVID-19. The sequenced sample was PBMCs or T cells enriched from blood (not recorded which). Written as DNA, the CDR3 is TGTGCCAGCAGCAAATCTGCGGGGGATGGCTACACCTTC. The encoded protein is CASSKSAGDGYTF.